This is a list of T cell receptor beta chains from one sample in a study of shared clonotypes between healthy human individuals. Assay used: immunoSEQ multiplex PCR; TCRdb lists only in-frame clones, some missing. The data show about 2.5 million clones, with around 92% seen just once and approximately 0.41% held by the top ten. Sequenced material: naive CD4+ T cells from PBMCs. All receptors come from a man aged 18 to 29 in good health. Some clones in this sample may be carry-over from other donors' samples. Both conserved end residues are part of each CDR3. Fields, in order: CDR3 DNA, CDR3 protein, clone size, D gene, J gene, V gene. D genes are given only for firm matches. Size values are once, few and many counts, or a class for expanded clones, and some rows have none.

cdr3_nt: TGTGCCAGTACCTCGACAGGACAAGGGATTCAGCCCCAGCATTTT
cdr3_aa: CASTSTGQGIQPQHF
clone_size: few
d_call: .
j_call: TRBJ1-5
v_call: TRBV19

cdr3_nt: TGTGCCAGCAGGGGGGGGCAACGCCGCAATGAGCAGTTCTTC
cdr3_aa: CASRGGQRRNEQFF
clone_size: .
d_call: .
j_call: TRBJ2-1
v_call: TRBV27

cdr3_nt: TGCGCCAGCAGCCAATTGATCGGGACTAGCGTGGGGAATGAGCAGTTCTTC
cdr3_aa: CASSQLIGTSVGNEQFF
clone_size: .
d_call: TRBD2
j_call: TRBJ2-1
v_call: TRBV4-3

cdr3_nt: TGTGCCAGCAGTTTAAAGGCTGTCGGCTACGAGCAGTACTTC
cdr3_aa: CASSLKAVGYEQYF
clone_size: once
d_call: .
j_call: TRBJ2-7
v_call: TRBV27

cdr3_nt: TGTGCCAGCACCAGGGGAGTTTTTGGGGAGCTGTTTTTT
cdr3_aa: CASTRGVFGELFF
clone_size: .
d_call: .
j_call: TRBJ2-2
v_call: TRBV2

cdr3_nt: TGTGCCACCAGCAGAGAGAGGGGGGCGAGGGCCGGGGAGCTGTTTTTT
cdr3_aa: CATSRERGARAGELFF
clone_size: once
d_call: .
j_call: TRBJ2-2
v_call: TRBV15

cdr3_nt: TGTGCCAGCAGCTGGGACAGCAATTACGAGCAGTACTTC
cdr3_aa: CASSWDSNYEQYF
clone_size: .
d_call: TRBD1
j_call: TRBJ2-7
v_call: TRBV7-6

cdr3_nt: TGTGCCAGCAGCTGGACAGGGTCTGGCTACACCTTC
cdr3_aa: CASSWTGSGYTF
clone_size: .
d_call: TRBD1
j_call: TRBJ1-2
v_call: TRBV7-2

cdr3_nt: TGTGCCAGCAGCAGCCCGAGACAGGGTGAAACTGAAAAACTGTTTTTT
cdr3_aa: CASSSPRQGETEKLFF
clone_size: .
d_call: TRBD1
j_call: TRBJ1-4
v_call: TRBV5-4

cdr3_nt: TGTGCCAGCAGCTTAATGGCGGGAGGGCTATACGAGCAGTACTTC
cdr3_aa: CASSLMAGGLYEQYF
clone_size: .
d_call: TRBD2
j_call: TRBJ2-7
v_call: TRBV7-3

cdr3_nt: TGCAGCGTAGCAGCTTTTGGGGCCAACGTCCTGACTTTC
cdr3_aa: CSVAAFGANVLTF
clone_size: .
d_call: .
j_call: TRBJ2-6
v_call: TRBV29-1

cdr3_nt: TGCGCCAGCAGCCCGGGGGACAGGGACGTCAATCAGCCCCAGCATTTT
cdr3_aa: CASSPGDRDVNQPQHF
clone_size: .
d_call: TRBD1
j_call: TRBJ1-5
v_call: TRBV5-1

cdr3_nt: TGTGCCAGCAGTTCCGACAGCTACACTGAAGCTTTCTTT
cdr3_aa: CASSSDSYTEAFF
clone_size: .
d_call: .
j_call: TRBJ1-1
v_call: TRBV6-1

cdr3_nt: TGTGCCAGCAGCCAAGGGACAGGGGCAACTGAAGCTTTCTTT
cdr3_aa: CASSQGTGATEAFF
clone_size: .
d_call: TRBD1
j_call: TRBJ1-1
v_call: TRBV28

cdr3_nt: TGTGCCAGCACCAGGGGGACAGGGGCCTACGAGCAGTACTTC
cdr3_aa: CASTRGTGAYEQYF
clone_size: .
d_call: TRBD1
j_call: TRBJ2-7
v_call: TRBV6-5

cdr3_nt: TGCGCCAGCAGCTCCGGGACGGACTACGAGCAGTACTTC
cdr3_aa: CASSSGTDYEQYF
clone_size: .
d_call: .
j_call: TRBJ2-7
v_call: TRBV5-1

cdr3_nt: TGTGCCAGCAGTTACTCGGGGGCAGGTTCCTACGAGCAGTACTTC
cdr3_aa: CASSYSGAGSYEQYF
clone_size: .
d_call: .
j_call: TRBJ2-7
v_call: TRBV6-6

cdr3_nt: TGCGCCAGCAGCTTGTCCCGACAGAGCTACGAGCAGTACTTC
cdr3_aa: CASSLSRQSYEQYF
clone_size: once
d_call: .
j_call: TRBJ2-7
v_call: TRBV5-1

cdr3_nt: TGTGCCAGCTCGCTCGCTACCGGGAGTGAAGATACGCAGTATTTT
cdr3_aa: CASSLATGSEDTQYF
clone_size: .
d_call: .
j_call: TRBJ2-3
v_call: TRBV18

cdr3_nt: TGTGCCAGCAGCTCTTGGACTAGCGGGAGCTACGAGCAGTACTTC
cdr3_aa: CASSSWTSGSYEQYF
clone_size: .
d_call: TRBD2
j_call: TRBJ2-7
v_call: TRBV7-8

cdr3_nt: TGCGCCAGCAGCTCCCGGGGAGGGGTGGACACTGAAGCTTTCTTT
cdr3_aa: CASSSRGGVDTEAFF
clone_size: .
d_call: .
j_call: TRBJ1-1
v_call: TRBV4-1

cdr3_nt: TGTGCCAGCAGCACCGGGACTAGCGGGCGCTACGAGCAGTACTTC
cdr3_aa: CASSTGTSGRYEQYF
clone_size: once
d_call: TRBD2
j_call: TRBJ2-7
v_call: TRBV9

cdr3_nt: TGTGCCAGCTCACCAGAGGGACTAGCGGGAGGCACAGATACGCAGTATTTT
cdr3_aa: CASSPEGLAGGTDTQYF
clone_size: .
d_call: TRBD2
j_call: TRBJ2-3
v_call: TRBV18

cdr3_nt: TGTGCCAGTAGCACCCGCAGGGGCGGCACAACTGAAGCTTTCTTT
cdr3_aa: CASSTRRGGTTEAFF
clone_size: .
d_call: .
j_call: TRBJ1-1
v_call: TRBV19

cdr3_nt: TGTGCCAGCAGCTTAGTAGCGGGGAGCTCCTACAATGAGCAGTTCTTC
cdr3_aa: CASSLVAGSSYNEQFF
clone_size: .
d_call: TRBD2
j_call: TRBJ2-1
v_call: TRBV7-9

cdr3_nt: TGTGCCAGTAGTATCGCAGGGGGCTACAATCAGCCCCAGCATTTT
cdr3_aa: CASSIAGGYNQPQHF
clone_size: .
d_call: TRBD1
j_call: TRBJ1-5
v_call: TRBV19

cdr3_nt: TGTGCCAGCAGCCGCACCCCCAGCGCCGAGCAGTACTTC
cdr3_aa: CASSRTPSAEQYF
clone_size: .
d_call: .
j_call: TRBJ2-7
v_call: TRBV7-9

cdr3_nt: TGTGCCAGCAGTTTTGCTGGGAGCTATGGCTACACCTTC
cdr3_aa: CASSFAGSYGYTF
clone_size: .
d_call: .
j_call: TRBJ1-2
v_call: TRBV28

cdr3_nt: TGTGCCAGCAGCCCGGGGACAGGATTCAATCAGCCCCAGCATTTT
cdr3_aa: CASSPGTGFNQPQHF
clone_size: .
d_call: TRBD1
j_call: TRBJ1-5
v_call: TRBV11-2

cdr3_nt: TGTGCCAGCAGCCCCCTTGGGGGAGCGCCGAGCTCCTACAATGAGCAGTTCTTC
cdr3_aa: CASSPLGGAPSSYNEQFF
clone_size: .
d_call: .
j_call: TRBJ2-1
v_call: TRBV28

cdr3_nt: TGTGCCAGTAGAAACAGGGGGCGCGAAGAGACCCAGTACTTC
cdr3_aa: CASRNRGREETQYF
clone_size: .
d_call: TRBD1
j_call: TRBJ2-5
v_call: TRBV19

cdr3_nt: TGTGCCAGCAAGACAAGCGGGGGCAATTACAATGAGCAGTTCTTC
cdr3_aa: CASKTSGGNYNEQFF
clone_size: .
d_call: TRBD2
j_call: TRBJ2-1
v_call: TRBV28

cdr3_nt: TGTGCCAGCGGGAGCGGGAGGAGGAGAGATACGCAGTATTTT
cdr3_aa: CASGSGRRRDTQYF
clone_size: .
d_call: TRBD2
j_call: TRBJ2-3
v_call: TRBV28

cdr3_nt: TGTGCCAGCAGCTTCTATACGATAAACACTGAAGCTTTCTTT
cdr3_aa: CASSFYTINTEAFF
clone_size: .
d_call: .
j_call: TRBJ1-1
v_call: TRBV5-6

cdr3_nt: TGTGCCAGCAGCTTACGGGGAGGGAATCAGCCCCAGCATTTT
cdr3_aa: CASSLRGGNQPQHF
clone_size: .
d_call: .
j_call: TRBJ1-5
v_call: TRBV7-2

cdr3_nt: TGTGCCAGCAGTTTAGCGCATGCTCCCAATGAGCAGTTCTTC
cdr3_aa: CASSLAHAPNEQFF
clone_size: once
d_call: .
j_call: TRBJ2-1
v_call: TRBV28

cdr3_nt: TGTGCCAGCAGTACAGCGTCCAATGAGCAGTTCTTC
cdr3_aa: CASSTASNEQFF
clone_size: .
d_call: .
j_call: TRBJ2-1
v_call: TRBV7-9

cdr3_nt: TGTGCCAGCAGCCTGGCTGGGGTCTGGAATGAGCAGTTCTTC
cdr3_aa: CASSLAGVWNEQFF
clone_size: .
d_call: .
j_call: TRBJ2-1
v_call: TRBV11-3

cdr3_nt: TGTGCCAGCACCTTGTCAAGTCAGCCCCAGCATTTT
cdr3_aa: CASTLSSQPQHF
clone_size: .
d_call: .
j_call: TRBJ1-5
v_call: TRBV28

cdr3_nt: TGTGCCAGCAGCTTAGGCCCAGGGTTGAAGTACTTC
cdr3_aa: CASSLGPGLKYF
clone_size: .
d_call: .
j_call: TRBJ2-4
v_call: TRBV7-8

cdr3_nt: TGTGCCAGCAGCATACAGGACGGCCACGAGCAGTACTTC
cdr3_aa: CASSIQDGHEQYF
clone_size: .
d_call: .
j_call: TRBJ2-7
v_call: TRBV7-3

cdr3_nt: TGTGCCAGCAGCAGGGCCAGGAGATCAGAGCACACTGAAGCTTTCTTT
cdr3_aa: CASSRARRSEHTEAFF
clone_size: .
d_call: .
j_call: TRBJ1-1
v_call: TRBV5-4

cdr3_nt: TGCAGCGGGGGACGTCCGAAAAGTGAGCAGTTCTTC
cdr3_aa: CSGGRPKSEQFF
clone_size: .
d_call: .
j_call: TRBJ2-1
v_call: TRBV29-1

cdr3_nt: TGTGCCAGCTCGACGGGCCTGAACACTGAAGCTTTCTTT
cdr3_aa: CASSTGLNTEAFF
clone_size: .
d_call: .
j_call: TRBJ1-1
v_call: TRBV11-2

cdr3_nt: TGTGCCAGCAGCTTAGGACAGGATAACTATGGCTACACCTTC
cdr3_aa: CASSLGQDNYGYTF
clone_size: .
d_call: .
j_call: TRBJ1-2
v_call: TRBV7-2

cdr3_nt: TGCGCCAGCAGCTCCTCCGGGACAGGGGGCTATTTTTATGGCTACACCTTC
cdr3_aa: CASSSSGTGGYFYGYTF
clone_size: .
d_call: TRBD1
j_call: TRBJ1-2
v_call: TRBV5-1